One sample yielded the 31 T cell receptor beta chains listed below, sequenced in a study of OX40 agonist ivuxolimab in advanced cancers. TCRdb's copy holds only in-frame clones and misses some; the assay was immunoSEQ multiplex PCR. The table shows roughly 60,000 clones, with around 84% occurring only once. Sample: CD4+ or CD8+ T cells sorted from blood, taken in a trial of the OX40 agonist ivuxolimab. These receptors were taken from an adult with an advanced solid tumor such as melanoma, head and neck, liver or kidney cancer.

The chain has TRBV7-9 and TRBJ1-5; D may be TRBD1 (5 bases). Per the germline V gene, CDR1 is SEHNR and CDR2 is FQNEAQ (reference sequence). This CDR3 comprises 12 residues. V lost 5 bases to trimming and J lost 12 bases, with 14 bases between them. CDR3 coding DNA: TGTGCCAGCAGCCTCACCGGGACTAACCAGCATTTT. It yields the protein CASSLTGTNQHF.

This clone was observed a handful of times. A read error may account for a junction end that differs from germline. The DNA of the CDR3 is TGTGCCAGCAGATTGGGACTTTTACAAGAGACCCAGTACTTC. This gives the protein CASRLGLLQETQYF. The chain carries TRBV5-6 and TRBJ2-5; possible D gene TRBD2, 6 bases. The CDR3 totals 14 residues. Per the germline V gene, CDR1 is SGHDT and CDR2 is YYEEEE.

A few counts support this clone. The chain links TRBV28 to TRBJ1-4; possible D gene TRBD1, 6 bases. V was pared by 6 bases and J by 4 bases, with 15 bases between. The CDR3 loop spans 15 amino acids. The germline V gene encodes CDR1 MDHEN and CDR2 SYDVKM. The chain's CDR3 is CASSPGVWNNEKLFF. The CDR3 DNA reads as TGTGCCAGCAGCCCAGGGGTCTGGAATAATGAAAAACTGTTTTTT.

The chain couples TRBV14 to TRBJ2-1; D gene uncertain. The germline gives CDR1 SGHDN, CDR2 FVKESK. V was pared by 0 bases and J by 2 bases, with 11 bases between. There are 16 residues in the CDR3. The CDR3 DNA reads as TGTGCCAGCAGCCAAGATTTCGCCACCGCCTACAATGAGCAGTTCTTC. Amino acids: CASSQDFATAYNEQFF.

The CDR3 loop is CAWTRGGEMYEQFF. The DNA for the CDR3 is TGTGCCTGGACCCGCGGGGGGGAGATGTATGAGCAGTTCTTC. The chain has TRBV30 and TRBJ2-1, with TRBD2 matching 9 bases. V was pared by 4 bases and J by 8 bases, with 9 bases of the junction left unmatched. The germline CDR1 and CDR2 sequences are GTSNPN and SVGIG (reference sequence). The CDR3 contains 14 residues.

The chain recombines TRBV18 with TRBJ2-7, with TRBD2 as a possible D gene (5 bases). V was shortened by 5 bases and J by 3 bases, with 14 bases between the two germline ends. CDR3 length: 14 amino acids. Germline-derived CDR1 and CDR2 are KGHSH and LQKENI. CDR3 nucleotides: TGTGCCAGCTCAGAACCGGGATTAAACTACGAGCAGTACTTC. It yields the protein CASSEPGLNYEQYF.

The chain couples TRBV28 to TRBJ2-7, with a weak D call TRBD2 (6 bases). Germline CDR1 and CDR2: MDHEN and SYDVKM. The CDR3 has 15 amino acids. V was clipped by 4 bases and J by 5 bases, with 18 bases between them. The CDR3 region has the DNA TGTGCCAGCAGTTCTACGGGGGACTGGCCTCACGAGCAGTACTTC. This gives the protein CASSSTGDWPHEQYF.

In this sample, this clone turned up a few times. The V and J genes are TRBV15 and TRBJ2-6; D gene uncertain. The V and J ends lost 2 bases and 0 bases respectively, with 5 bases between them. Per germline, CDR1 LNHNV and CDR2 YYDKDF (reference sequence). CDR3 length: 15 residues. This chain's CDR3 is CATSRRFSGANVLTF. DNA of the CDR3: TGTGCCACCAGCAGAAGATTCTCTGGGGCCAACGTCCTGACTTTC.

The chain links TRBV30 to TRBJ2-3; the match to TRBD1 covers 9 bases. CDR3 length equals 13 residues. The V segment lost 7 bases and the J segment 3 bases; nucleotides outside the gene matches: 5. Germline CDR1 reads GTSNPN; CDR2 reads SVGIG (reference sequence). CDR3 coding DNA: TGTGCCTTGTCGGGACAGGGAACAGATACGCAGTATTTT. It specifies CALSGQGTDTQYF.

The chain uses TRBV28 and TRBJ1-2, with D perhaps TRBD1 (5 bases). CDR1 and CDR2 (germline): MDHEN, SYDVKM. The V and J ends lost 2 bases and 6 bases respectively, with 10 bases between them. The CDR3 loop spans 13 amino acids. Here the CDR3 DNA reads TGTGCCAGCAGTTTACGGGGGAGGGATGGCTACACCTTC. It translates to CASSLRGRDGYTF.

The chain is built from TRBV7-2 and TRBJ2-3; 13 positions agree with TRBD2. V lost 5 bases to trimming and J lost 2 bases; unmatched junction nucleotides: 7. The germline gives CDR1 SGHTA, CDR2 FQGNSA. CDR3 length: 17 residues. CDR3 residues: CASSPRTSGGITDTQYF. CDR3 nucleotide sequence: TGTGCCAGCAGCCCACGGACTAGCGGGGGAATCACAGATACGCAGTATTTT.

A word on this clone: The same CDR3 can be traced to other DNA sequences in this sample. This chain uses TRBV19 with TRBJ1-1, with D unclear. The V end lost 3 bases, the J end lost 1 base, and 6 bases lay between the germline ends. The CDR3 spans 13 residues. Looked up from germline, CDR1 is LNHDA and CDR2 is SQIVND (reference sequence). The CDR3 region has the DNA TGTGCCAGTAGTATCTCCCAGAACACTGAAGCTTTCTTT. Encoded protein: CASSISQNTEAFF.

This chain connects TRBV30 to TRBJ2-7; possible D gene TRBD2, 5 bases. The CDR3 spans 16 residues. The V end lost 0 bases, the J end lost 1 base, and 16 bases lay between the germline ends. The germline CDR1 and CDR2 sequences are GTSNPN and SVGIG (reference sequence). CDR3 nucleotides: TGTGCCTGGAGTGTCGCGGGTCCGCTTGGATCCTACGAGCAGTACTTC. Residues: CAWSVAGPLGSYEQYF.

This chain uses TRBV7-6 with TRBJ2-1; D gene uncertain. Germline assignment: CDR1 SGHVS and CDR2 FNYEAQ. V shed 0 bases and J shed 5 bases, with 5 bases lying between them. CDR3 length equals 13 residues. CDR3 in DNA: TGTGCCAGCAGCTTAGCGCTTGACAATGAGCAGTTCTTC. It yields the protein CASSLALDNEQFF.

This chain links TRBV7-8 with TRBJ2-5, with TRBD2 matching over 8 bases. Trimming cost V 2 bases and J 0 bases; bases outside gene matches: 5. The germline gives CDR1 SGHVS, CDR2 FQNEAQ. The CDR3 runs to 16 residues. The CDR3 loop reads CASSLTILADQETQYF. As DNA, the CDR3 is TGTGCCAGCAGCTTAACGATACTAGCGGACCAAGAGACCCAGTACTTC.

The V and J genes are TRBV5-6 and TRBJ1-1; unclear D gene. The CDR3 runs to 12 residues. Trimming took off 6 bases at V and 0 bases at J, with 6 bases between the two ends. Germline assignment: CDR1 SGHDT and CDR2 YYEEEE. The CDR3 reads CASNLLNTEAFF. The CDR3 DNA reads as TGTGCCAGCAATTTGTTGAACACTGAAGCTTTCTTT.

The rearrangement uses TRBV11-2 and TRBJ1-4; 11 bases map to TRBD1. The CDR3 is 14 amino acids. Germline CDR1 and CDR2: SGHAT and FQNNGV. After removal of 5 bases from V and 6 bases from J, the junction contained 2 bases not matched to a gene. The CDR3, as DNA: TGTGCCAGCAGCGGGACAGGGGGAGATGAAAAACTGTTTTTT. It translates to CASSGTGGDEKLFF. Filled out from reference TRBV11-2 and TRBJ1-4, the complete variable domain reads EAGVAQSPRYKIIEKRQSVAFWCNPISGHATLYWYQQILGQGPKLLIQFQNNGVVDDSQLPKDRFSAERLKGVDSTLKIQPAKLEDSAVYLCASSGTGGDEKLFFGSGTQLSVL.

This clone has just one count. The V gene is TRBV28, the J gene TRBJ2-3; TRBD1 is a possible D gene (5 bases). Trimming took off 2 bases at V and 2 bases at J, with 11 bases between the two ends. This CDR3 is 15 amino acids long. The germline V gene encodes CDR1 MDHEN and CDR2 SYDVKM. As DNA, the CDR3 is TGTGCCAGCAGTTTAGTGGGCAGGGACACAGATACGCAGTATTTT. This sequence encodes CASSLVGRDTDTQYF.

This chain links TRBV2 with TRBJ1-5, with 8 bases that match TRBD1. CDR1 is SNHLY and CDR2 is FYNNEI in the germline V gene. V was pared by 6 bases and J by 4 bases, with 5 bases of the junction left unmatched. The CDR3 runs to 14 residues. In nucleotides, the CDR3 is TGTGCCAGCAGAGACAGGGGAATTAATCAGCCCCAGCATTTT. Residues: CASRDRGINQPQHF. The whole variable domain, remainder taken from reference TRBV2 and TRBJ1-5, is EPEVTQTPSHQVTQMGQEVILRCVPISNHLYFYWYRQILGQKVEFLVSFYNNEISEKSEIFDDQFSVERPDGSNFTLKIRSTKLEDSAMYFCASRDRGINQPQHFGDGTRLSIL.

The J gene is TRBJ2-1, the V gene TRBV7-6, with D perhaps TRBD2 (5 bases). Germline-derived CDR1 and CDR2 are SGHVS and FNYEAQ. Trimming cost V 0 bases and J 6 bases, with 15 bases left between them. CDR3 size: 16 residues. The CDR3 here is CASSLARKGLGNEQFF. CDR3 in DNA: TGTGCCAGCAGCTTAGCACGAAAAGGACTGGGCAATGAGCAGTTCTTC.

This chain links TRBV5-5 with TRBJ2-5; TRBD2 matches 12 bases. CDR1 SGHKS and CDR2 YYEKEE come from the germline V gene (reference sequence). This CDR3 region has 17 residues. Trimming removed 0 bases from V and 5 bases from J; junction bases left unmatched: 8. Here the CDR3 reads CASSLEWLAGGTETQYF. The CDR3 DNA sequence: TGTGCCAGCAGCTTGGAGTGGCTAGCGGGAGGGACGGAGACCCAGTACTTC.

This chain joins TRBV6-6 and TRBJ2-7; TRBD1 is a possible D gene (6 bases). This CDR3 region has 13 residues. The ends were cut back, 6 bases at V and 2 bases at J, with 11 bases in the middle. In germline, CDR1 is MNHNY, CDR2 SVGAGI (reference sequence). CDR3 sequence: CASRSSGAYEQYF. As DNA, the CDR3 is TGTGCCAGCAGGTCCTCAGGGGCCTACGAGCAGTACTTC.

J is TRBJ2-7 and V is TRBV4-3, with D unresolved. The CDR3 is 16 amino acids. V dropped 0 bases and J dropped 1 base, with 13 bases sitting between them. CDR1 and CDR2 (germline): LGHNA, YSLEER. CDR3 in DNA: TGCGCCAGCAGCCAAGATACCGCCGCTAGGTCCTACGAGCAGTACTTC. This translates into CASSQDTAARSYEQYF.

The chain recombines TRBV30 with TRBJ1-2, with D maybe TRBD1 (6 bases). V gave up 1 base and J gave up 4 bases, with 16 bases separating them. The V gene's germline CDR1 is GTSNPN and CDR2 SVGIG (reference sequence). CDR3 length: 15 residues. DNA for the CDR3: TGTGCCTGGAGTGCCTCGAGGACAGTGGTCTATGGCTACACCTTC. This translates into CAWSASRTVVYGYTF. The full variable domain, its missing parts supplied by reference TRBV30 and TRBJ1-2, is SQTIHQWPATLVQPVGSPLSLECTVEGTSNPNLYWYRQAAGRGLQLLFYSVGIGQISSEVPQNLSASRPQDRQFILSSKKLLLSDSGFYLCAWSASRTVVYGYTFGSGTRLTVV.

The V gene is TRBV4-3, the J gene TRBJ2-2; no definite D call. The V and J ends lost 2 bases and 0 bases respectively, with 4 bases between them. The CDR3 is made up of 14 amino acids. Germline CDR1 is LGHNA and CDR2 is YSLEER. Here the CDR3 reads CASSQSPNTGELFF. The CDR3 coding sequence is TGCGCCAGCAGCCAATCACCGAACACCGGGGAGCTGTTTTTT.

J is TRBJ2-7 and V is TRBV27; no reliable D call. The V and J ends lost 0 bases and 3 bases respectively, with 9 bases between them. The CDR3 is made up of 14 amino acids. CDR1 is MNHEY, CDR2 SMNVEV, per germline (reference sequence). The DNA for the CDR3 is TGTGCCAGCAGTTTATCCGACACCATCTACGAGCAGTACTTC. Its protein product is CASSLSDTIYEQYF.

This rearrangement joins TRBV5-3 to TRBJ2-7; unclear D gene. TRBV5-3 is an ORF for which the function is uncertain. The CDR3 totals 15 residues. V was trimmed by 1 base and J by 3 bases, leaving 14 bases between them. The CDR3 nucleotides are TGTGCCAGAAGCTTGTTTTATGGGTTTTACTACGAGCAGTACTTC. Translated: CARSLFYGFYYEQYF.

The chain combines TRBV11-3 with TRBJ2-7; D gene unclear. CDR1 SGHNT and CDR2 YENEEA come from the germline V gene. The V and J ends lost 2 bases and 3 bases respectively, with 5 bases between them. The CDR3 contains 12 residues. The chain's CDR3 is CASSLLFYEQYF. For the CDR3, the DNA is TGTGCCAGCAGCTTATTGTTCTACGAGCAGTACTTC.

V gene TRBV5-1 combines with J gene TRBJ2-5; D is tentatively TRBD1 or TRBD2 (5 bases each). CDR1 SGHRS and CDR2 YFSETQ come from the germline V gene. The CDR3 spans 15 residues. Trimming shortened V by 0 bases and J by 4 bases, and 13 bases separated the two germline ends. CDR3: CASSLGGQRGETQYF. DNA of the CDR3: TGCGCCAGCAGCTTGGGAGGGCAGAGGGGAGAGACCCAGTACTTC.

This chain links TRBV19 with TRBJ2-3, with TRBD1 identical over 9 bases. With V trimmed by 6 bases and J by 6 bases, 4 bases remained unmatched. CDR3 size: 13 residues. From germline, CDR1 is LNHDA and CDR2 SQIVND (reference sequence). This chain's CDR3 is CASSYGQGDTQYF. The CDR3 bases are TGTGCCAGTAGCTATGGACAGGGGGATACGCAGTATTTT.

This clone was picked up one time. The CDR3 region is CATSRDKGNTIYF. CDR3 coding DNA: TGTGCCACCAGCAGAGATAAGGGAAACACCATATATTTT. The chain uses TRBV15 and TRBJ1-3; the D is unclear. CDR1 is LNHNV, CDR2 YYDKDF, per germline (reference sequence). The V and J ends lost 0 bases and 4 bases respectively, with 4 bases between them. This CDR3 is built from 13 residues.